This T cell receptor (beta chain) was sequenced in a study of T cell responses to AZD1222 COVID-19 vaccine. Study results and caveats: Females outnumbered males among donors, who were mostly white British; clonal diversity was possibly underestimated.

CDR1 is SGHNT and CDR2 is YYREEE in the germline V gene (reference sequence). The CDR3 sequence is 16 residues long. With 0 bases removed from V and 2 bases from J, the gap between germline ends came to 15 bases. Assay: immunoSEQ multiplex PCR; the TCRdb copy retains only in-frame clones and omits some. The table shows some 89,000 clones, with roughly nine tenths occurring only once. On this clone: Antigen: not known.

This receptor was identified in an adult in good health. This specimen consisted of peripheral blood, obtained on day 0 of AZD1222 vaccination. The V call is TRBV5-4, the J call TRBJ2-7; possibly TRBD1 for D (6 bases). The CDR3 is CASSLGGGGRTYEQYF. Here the CDR3 DNA reads TGTGCCAGCAGCTTGGGAGGTGGGGGCAGGACCTACGAGCAGTACTTC.